Listed below are T cell receptor beta chains from one sample, sequenced in a study of cytomegalovirus exposure and HLA in healthy donors. Using immunoSEQ multiplex PCR, the repertoire was profiled, and TCRdb retains in-frame clones only, with some absent. The top ten hold 13% of the sample, which has about 160,000 clones, 81% seen once. Specimen: PBMCs. These TCRs come from a woman aged 45-60 years in good health and CMV-seronegative. CDR3s include the opening cysteine and the closing phenylalanine or tryptophan. A D gene is named only where the DNA matches it firmly. Where a row states a size, it is once, few, many or the class of an expanded clone; other rows omit it.

v_call: TRBV9
d_call: TRBD1
cdr3_length: 15
clone_size: NA
j_call: TRBJ2-5
cdr3_nt: TGTGCCAGCAGCCCTTCGGACAGGGTTGAAGAGACCCAGTACTTC
cdr3_aa: CASSPSDRVEETQYF

v_call: TRBV7-2
d_call: NA
cdr3_length: 16
clone_size: NA
j_call: TRBJ1-6
cdr3_nt: TGTGCCAGCAGAGACGGGGGAGGGGCATCTAATTCACCCCTCCACTTT
cdr3_aa: CASRDGGGASNSPLHF

v_call: TRBV7-2
d_call: TRBD2
cdr3_length: 16
clone_size: NA
j_call: TRBJ2-1
cdr3_nt: TGTGCCAGCAGCTTAGCCAAGGGGACTAGAGGCAATGAGCAGTTCTTC
cdr3_aa: CASSLAKGTRGNEQFF

v_call: TRBV7-2
d_call: TRBD1
cdr3_length: 15
clone_size: NA
j_call: TRBJ2-7
cdr3_nt: TGTGCCAGCAGCTTGGGACAGGGGGGAAATTACGAGCAGTACTTC
cdr3_aa: CASSLGQGGNYEQYF

v_call: TRBV5-1
d_call: TRBD2
cdr3_length: 14
clone_size: NA
j_call: TRBJ2-7
cdr3_nt: TGCGCCAGCAGCTTGGCGGGAGGGTTCCACGAGCAGTACTTC
cdr3_aa: CASSLAGGFHEQYF

v_call: TRBV6-6
d_call: TRBD1
cdr3_length: 14
clone_size: few
j_call: TRBJ1-5
cdr3_nt: TGTGCCAGCAGCTCGGGACAGGGGCTTCAGCCCCAGCATTTT
cdr3_aa: CASSSGQGLQPQHF

v_call: TRBV5-1
d_call: TRBD2
cdr3_length: 17
clone_size: NA
j_call: TRBJ2-7
cdr3_nt: TGCGCCAGCAGCTTGGCTAGCGGGGGGACTGTCTCCTACGAGCAGTACTTC
cdr3_aa: CASSLASGGTVSYEQYF

v_call: TRBV9
d_call: TRBD2
cdr3_length: 15
clone_size: NA
j_call: TRBJ2-7
cdr3_nt: TGTGCCAGCAGCCGAAGTAGCGGGAGCTCCTACGAGCAGTACTTC
cdr3_aa: CASSRSSGSSYEQYF

v_call: TRBV7-9
d_call: NA
cdr3_length: 13
clone_size: few
j_call: TRBJ2-7
cdr3_nt: TGTGCCAGCAGCTTAAGTCCGGGCTACGAGCAGTACTTC
cdr3_aa: CASSLSPGYEQYF

v_call: TRBV10-3
d_call: NA
cdr3_length: 13
clone_size: NA
j_call: TRBJ1-1
cdr3_nt: TGTGCCATCAGTGGCGGACGGGGCACTGAAGCTTTCTTT
cdr3_aa: CAISGGRGTEAFF

v_call: TRBV7-2
d_call: TRBD1
cdr3_length: 14
clone_size: NA
j_call: TRBJ2-4
cdr3_nt: TGTGCCAGCAGCTCGGGACAGGGAAAAAACATTCAGTACTTC
cdr3_aa: CASSSGQGKNIQYF

v_call: TRBV5-1
d_call: NA
cdr3_length: 14
clone_size: NA
j_call: TRBJ2-7
cdr3_nt: TGCGCCAGCAGCCTGGAGAAGGGGGCCTACGAGCAGTACTTC
cdr3_aa: CASSLEKGAYEQYF

v_call: TRBV11-2
d_call: NA
cdr3_length: 13
clone_size: NA
j_call: TRBJ2-7
cdr3_nt: TGTGCCAGCAGCTTAGGCGTGGCCTACGAGCAGTACTTC
cdr3_aa: CASSLGVAYEQYF

v_call: TRBV7-2
d_call: NA
cdr3_length: 14
clone_size: NA
j_call: TRBJ1-3
cdr3_nt: TGTGCCAGCAGCAGGACAGCCCCGGGAAACACCATATATTTT
cdr3_aa: CASSRTAPGNTIYF

v_call: TRBV27
d_call: TRBD1
cdr3_length: 16
clone_size: once
j_call: TRBJ2-2
cdr3_nt: TGTGCCAGCCTTTCGTTCGAGACAGGGGTGGTCGGGGAGCTGTTTTTT
cdr3_aa: CASLSFETGVVGELFF

v_call: TRBV5-1
d_call: NA
cdr3_length: 15
clone_size: NA
j_call: TRBJ2-2
cdr3_nt: TGCACCAGCAGCTTGGGTAGCGAACTAACCGGGGAGCTGTTTTTT
cdr3_aa: CTSSLGSELTGELFF

v_call: TRBV27
d_call: TRBD2
cdr3_length: 15
clone_size: NA
j_call: TRBJ2-7
cdr3_nt: TGTGCCAGCAGTTTGTCACAGCGGGGGAACTACGAGCAGTACTTC
cdr3_aa: CASSLSQRGNYEQYF

v_call: TRBV6-1
d_call: NA
cdr3_length: 14
clone_size: NA
j_call: TRBJ1-2
cdr3_nt: TGTGCCAGCAGAGAGACTACCGTTGGCTATGGCTACACCTTC
cdr3_aa: CASRETTVGYGYTF

v_call: TRBV21-1
d_call: NA
cdr3_length: 16
clone_size: NA
j_call: TRBJ2-7
cdr3_nt: TGTGCCAGCAGCCGACCCGGGACGGGAGACTCCTACGAGCAGTACTTC
cdr3_aa: CASSRPGTGDSYEQYF

v_call: TRBV18
d_call: TRBD1
cdr3_length: 15
clone_size: NA
j_call: TRBJ2-7
cdr3_nt: TGTGCCAGCTCACCATCCGGACAGGCCGACTACGAGCAGTACTTC
cdr3_aa: CASSPSGQADYEQYF

v_call: TRBV28
d_call: NA
cdr3_length: 13
clone_size: NA
j_call: TRBJ2-7
cdr3_nt: TGTGCCAGCAGTTACGGGGGAAGCCGCGAGCAGTACTTC
cdr3_aa: CASSYGGSREQYF

v_call: TRBV4-2
d_call: NA
cdr3_length: 15
clone_size: once
j_call: TRBJ1-5
cdr3_nt: TGTGCCAGCGGTCCGGGGTTTGAGAGCAATCAGCCCCAGCATTTT
cdr3_aa: CASGPGFESNQPQHF

v_call: TRBV28
d_call: NA
cdr3_length: 11
clone_size: NA
j_call: TRBJ2-7
cdr3_nt: TGTGCCAGCAGAACTGGAGACGAGCAGTACTTC
cdr3_aa: CASRTGDEQYF

v_call: TRBV27
d_call: TRBD1
cdr3_length: 14
clone_size: NA
j_call: TRBJ1-2
cdr3_nt: TGTGCCAGCAGACCAGGGGACAGGGAGTATGGCTACACCTTC
cdr3_aa: CASRPGDREYGYTF

v_call: TRBV6-1
d_call: NA
cdr3_length: 15
clone_size: NA
j_call: TRBJ1-4
cdr3_nt: TGTGCCAGCAGTGATACAGTTGCAACTAATGAAAAACTGTTTTTT
cdr3_aa: CASSDTVATNEKLFF

v_call: TRBV18
d_call: TRBD2
cdr3_length: 17
clone_size: NA
j_call: TRBJ2-2
cdr3_nt: TGTGCCAGCTCACCAGAGACTAGCGGGAGTAAAACCGGGGAGCTGTTTTTT
cdr3_aa: CASSPETSGSKTGELFF

v_call: TRBV15
d_call: NA
cdr3_length: 16
clone_size: once
j_call: TRBJ1-1
cdr3_nt: TGTGCCACCAGCAGAGATCTAGTCAGGGGCGACACTGAAGCTTTCTTT
cdr3_aa: CATSRDLVRGDTEAFF

v_call: TRBV27
d_call: TRBD1
cdr3_length: 14
clone_size: NA
j_call: TRBJ2-7
cdr3_nt: TGTGCCAGCAGCCGCAGGGGGCTAGACTACGAGCAGTACTTC
cdr3_aa: CASSRRGLDYEQYF

v_call: TRBV10-3
d_call: TRBD1
cdr3_length: 16
clone_size: few
j_call: TRBJ1-2
cdr3_nt: TGTGCCATCACAAACATAGGGGGACAGGGGAACTATGGCTACACCTTC
cdr3_aa: CAITNIGGQGNYGYTF

v_call: TRBV9
d_call: TRBD2
cdr3_length: 15
clone_size: NA
j_call: TRBJ2-1
cdr3_nt: TGTGCCAGCAGCGTAGATGACCTAGCGGGAGAAGAGCAGTTCTTC
cdr3_aa: CASSVDDLAGEEQFF

v_call: TRBV7-9
d_call: NA
cdr3_length: 16
clone_size: NA
j_call: TRBJ2-1
cdr3_nt: TGTGCCAGCAGCTTAGCACTCGGGACTCAGGGTGATGAGCAGTTCTTC
cdr3_aa: CASSLALGTQGDEQFF

v_call: TRBV19
d_call: NA
cdr3_length: 14
clone_size: NA
j_call: TRBJ1-3
cdr3_nt: TGTGCCAGTAGAACACAGGGATCTGGAAACACCATATATTTT
cdr3_aa: CASRTQGSGNTIYF

v_call: TRBV2
d_call: NA
cdr3_length: 13
clone_size: NA
j_call: TRBJ2-5
cdr3_nt: TGTGCCAGCAGTGAGGTTGCGGGAGAGACCCAGTACTTC
cdr3_aa: CASSEVAGETQYF

v_call: TRBV28
d_call: TRBD2
cdr3_length: 16
clone_size: NA
j_call: TRBJ2-7
cdr3_nt: TGTGCCAGCAGTTTGGCAAGCGGGAGCTCACCCTACGAGCAGTACTTC
cdr3_aa: CASSLASGSSPYEQYF

v_call: TRBV29-1
d_call: TRBD2
cdr3_length: 14
clone_size: NA
j_call: TRBJ2-3
cdr3_nt: TGCAGCGTAAAGCGGGAGGGTAGCACAGATACGCAGTATTTT
cdr3_aa: CSVKREGSTDTQYF

v_call: TRBV30
d_call: TRBD2
cdr3_length: 12
clone_size: NA
j_call: TRBJ2-1
cdr3_nt: TGTGCCTGGAGTGGAGCGGGACTTGGGCAGTTCTTC
cdr3_aa: CAWSGAGLGQFF

v_call: TRBV6-5
d_call: TRBD1
cdr3_length: 15
clone_size: NA
j_call: TRBJ1-3
cdr3_nt: TGTGCCAGCAGTTACTCTGGGACAGGGATGTCCACCATATATTTT
cdr3_aa: CASSYSGTGMSTIYF

v_call: TRBV11-2
d_call: NA
cdr3_length: 14
clone_size: NA
j_call: TRBJ2-2
cdr3_nt: TGTGCCAGCAGCTTAGCCGGGGGCACCGGGGAGCTGTTTTTT
cdr3_aa: CASSLAGGTGELFF

v_call: TRBV5-4
d_call: TRBD1
cdr3_length: 15
clone_size: NA
j_call: TRBJ2-5
cdr3_nt: TGTGCCAGCAGCTCCCCGACAGGGGGACAAGAGACCCAGTACTTC
cdr3_aa: CASSSPTGGQETQYF

v_call: TRBV27
d_call: TRBD2
cdr3_length: 16
clone_size: NA
j_call: TRBJ2-5
cdr3_nt: TGTGCCAGCAGTTTAGTTCGTCTAGCGGGGGTCCCGGAGCAGTACTTC
cdr3_aa: CASSLVRLAGVPEQYF

v_call: TRBV7-9
d_call: TRBD2
cdr3_length: 14
clone_size: once
j_call: TRBJ2-5
cdr3_nt: TGTGCCAGCAGCCCGCGACTAGCGGGTGAGACCCAGTACTTC
cdr3_aa: CASSPRLAGETQYF

v_call: TRBV28
d_call: TRBD1
cdr3_length: 13
clone_size: few
j_call: TRBJ1-2
cdr3_nt: TGTGCCAGCAGCTTCCAGGGGGAGTATGGCTACACCTTC
cdr3_aa: CASSFQGEYGYTF

v_call: TRBV9
d_call: TRBD2
cdr3_length: 13
clone_size: NA
j_call: TRBJ2-5
cdr3_nt: TGTGCCAGTAGTCCCGGGGGGCAAGAGACCCAGTACTTC
cdr3_aa: CASSPGGQETQYF

v_call: TRBV19
d_call: NA
cdr3_length: 15
clone_size: NA
j_call: TRBJ1-5
cdr3_nt: TGTGCCAGTAGTATAGGGCCCAGGGATAATCAGCCCCAGCATTTT
cdr3_aa: CASSIGPRDNQPQHF

v_call: TRBV5-6
d_call: NA
cdr3_length: 13
clone_size: NA
j_call: TRBJ1-1
cdr3_nt: TGTGCCAGCAGCCCAGGGTCCCACACTGAAGCTTTCTTT
cdr3_aa: CASSPGSHTEAFF

v_call: TRBV9
d_call: NA
cdr3_length: 14
clone_size: NA
j_call: TRBJ1-2
cdr3_nt: TGTACCAGCAGCGTCACAGGGATCCCGTCTGGCTACACCTTC
cdr3_aa: CTSSVTGIPSGYTF